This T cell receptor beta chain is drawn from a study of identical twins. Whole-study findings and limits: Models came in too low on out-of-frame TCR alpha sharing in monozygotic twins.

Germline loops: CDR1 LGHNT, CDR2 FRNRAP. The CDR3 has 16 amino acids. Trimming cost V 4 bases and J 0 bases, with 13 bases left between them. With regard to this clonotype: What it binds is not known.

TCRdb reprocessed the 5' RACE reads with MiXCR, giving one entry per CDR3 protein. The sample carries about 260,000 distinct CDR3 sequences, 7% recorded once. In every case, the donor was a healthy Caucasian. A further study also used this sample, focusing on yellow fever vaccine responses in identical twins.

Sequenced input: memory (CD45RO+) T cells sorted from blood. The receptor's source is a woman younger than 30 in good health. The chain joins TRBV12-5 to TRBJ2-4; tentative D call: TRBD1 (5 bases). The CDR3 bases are TGTGCTAGTGGTTCCAGGGCACCTCTAGCCAAAAACATTCAGTACTTC. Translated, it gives CASGSRAPLAKNIQYF.